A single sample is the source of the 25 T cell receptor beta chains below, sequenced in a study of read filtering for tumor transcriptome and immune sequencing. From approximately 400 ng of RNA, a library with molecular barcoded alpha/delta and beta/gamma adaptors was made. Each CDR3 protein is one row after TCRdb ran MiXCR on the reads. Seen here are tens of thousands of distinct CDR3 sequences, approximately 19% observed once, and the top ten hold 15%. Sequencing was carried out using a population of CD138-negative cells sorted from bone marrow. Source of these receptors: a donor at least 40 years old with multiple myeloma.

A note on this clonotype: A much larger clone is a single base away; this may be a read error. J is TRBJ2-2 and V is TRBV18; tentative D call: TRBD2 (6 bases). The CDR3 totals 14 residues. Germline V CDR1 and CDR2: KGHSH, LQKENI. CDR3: CASSPSTETGGLFF. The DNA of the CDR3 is TGTGCCAGCTCACCCTCCACGGAGACCGGGGGGCTGTTTTTT. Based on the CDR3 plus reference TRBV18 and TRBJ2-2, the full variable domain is NAGVMQNPRHLVRRRGQEARLRCSPMKGHSHVYWYRQLPEEGLKFMVYLQKENIIDESGMPKERFSAEFPKEGPSILRIQQVVRGDSAAYFCASSPSTETGGLFFGEGSRLTVL.

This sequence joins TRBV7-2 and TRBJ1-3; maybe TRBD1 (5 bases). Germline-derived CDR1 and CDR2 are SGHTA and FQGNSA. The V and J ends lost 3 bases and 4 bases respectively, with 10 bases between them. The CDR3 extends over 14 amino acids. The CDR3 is CASSFGGDGNTIYF. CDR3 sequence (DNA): TGTGCCAGCAGCTTCGGGGGAGACGGAAACACCATATATTTT.

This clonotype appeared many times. CDR3 sequence reads: CASSVSARNYNEQFF. The CDR3 coding sequence is TGTGCCAGCAGCGTTAGCGCTAGAAACTACAATGAGCAGTTCTTC. The rearrangement joins TRBV7-2 to TRBJ2-1; D might be TRBD2 (5 bases). Germline V gene lookup returns CDR1 SGHTA and CDR2 FQGNSA. V was pared by 5 bases and J by 3 bases, with 14 bases between. CDR3 length: 15 residues.

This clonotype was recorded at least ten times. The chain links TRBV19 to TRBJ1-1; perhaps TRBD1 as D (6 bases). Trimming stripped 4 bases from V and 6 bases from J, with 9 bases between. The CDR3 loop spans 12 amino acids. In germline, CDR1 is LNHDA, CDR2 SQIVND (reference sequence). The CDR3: CASSNRVAEAFF. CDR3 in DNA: TGTGCCAGTAGTAACAGGGTCGCTGAAGCTTTCTTT.

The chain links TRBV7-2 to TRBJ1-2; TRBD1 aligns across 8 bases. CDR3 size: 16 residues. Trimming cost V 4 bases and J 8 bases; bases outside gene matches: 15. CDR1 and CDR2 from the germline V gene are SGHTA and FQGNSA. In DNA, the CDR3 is TGTGCCAGCAGCTCACCCCGAGGACAGGGAGGAAGCGGCTACACCTTC. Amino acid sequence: CASSSPRGQGGSGYTF.

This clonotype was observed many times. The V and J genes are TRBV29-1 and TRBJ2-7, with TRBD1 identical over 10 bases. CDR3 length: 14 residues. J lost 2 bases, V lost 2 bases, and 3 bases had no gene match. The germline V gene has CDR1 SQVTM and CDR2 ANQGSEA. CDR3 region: CSVEFGTGAYEQYF. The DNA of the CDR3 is TGCAGCGTTGAATTCGGGACAGGGGCCTACGAGCAGTACTTC.

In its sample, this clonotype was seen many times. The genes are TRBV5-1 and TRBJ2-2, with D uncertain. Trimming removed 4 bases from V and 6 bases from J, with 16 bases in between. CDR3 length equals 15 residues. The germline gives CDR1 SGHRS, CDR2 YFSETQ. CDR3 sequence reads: CASSRTLGQAGELFF. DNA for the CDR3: TGCGCCAGCAGCCGCACCCTTGGGCAGGCCGGGGAGCTGTTTTTT. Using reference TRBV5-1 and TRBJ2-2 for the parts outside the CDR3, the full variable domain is KAGVTQTPRYLIKTRGQQVTLSCSPISGHRSVSWYQQTPGQGLQFLFEYFSETQRNKGNFPGRFSGRQFSNSRSEMNVSTLELGDSALYLCASSRTLGQAGELFFGEGSRLTVL.

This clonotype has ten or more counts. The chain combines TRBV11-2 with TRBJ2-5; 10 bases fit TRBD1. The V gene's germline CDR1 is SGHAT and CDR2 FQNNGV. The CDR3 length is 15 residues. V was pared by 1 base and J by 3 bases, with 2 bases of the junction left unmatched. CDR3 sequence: CASSLVGQGEETQYF. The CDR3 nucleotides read TGTGCCAGCAGCTTAGTTGGACAGGGGGAAGAGACCCAGTACTTC.

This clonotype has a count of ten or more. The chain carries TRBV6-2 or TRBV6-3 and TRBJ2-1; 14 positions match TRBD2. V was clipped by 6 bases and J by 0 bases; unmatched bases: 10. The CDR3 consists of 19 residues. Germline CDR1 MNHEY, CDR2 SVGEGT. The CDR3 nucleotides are TGTGCCAGCAGAACGGGGACTAGCGGGAGATCCTTCTCCTACAATGAGCAGTTCTTC. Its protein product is CASRTGTSGRSFSYNEQFF.

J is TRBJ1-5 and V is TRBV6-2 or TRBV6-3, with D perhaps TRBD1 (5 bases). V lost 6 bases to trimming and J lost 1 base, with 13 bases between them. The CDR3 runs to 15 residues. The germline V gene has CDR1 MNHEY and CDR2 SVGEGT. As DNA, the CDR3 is TGTGCCAGCAGCCCAATGGGGCGGAGCAATCAGCCCCAGCATTTT. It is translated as CASSPMGRSNQPQHF.

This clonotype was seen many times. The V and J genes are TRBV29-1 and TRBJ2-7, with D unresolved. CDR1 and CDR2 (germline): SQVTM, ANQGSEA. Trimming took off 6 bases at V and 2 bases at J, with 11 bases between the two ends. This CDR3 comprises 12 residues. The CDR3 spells CSVGKATYEQYF. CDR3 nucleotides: TGCAGCGTCGGAAAGGCCACCTACGAGCAGTACTTC.

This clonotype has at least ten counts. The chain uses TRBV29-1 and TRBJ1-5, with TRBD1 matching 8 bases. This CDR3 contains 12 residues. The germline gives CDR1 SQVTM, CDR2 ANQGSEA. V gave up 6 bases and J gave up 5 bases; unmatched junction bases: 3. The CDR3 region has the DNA TGCAGCGTCCAGGGGGCGGATCAGCCCCAGCATTTT. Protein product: CSVQGADQPQHF.

The CDR3 loop reads CSASSERNTGELFF. DNA for the CDR3: TGCAGTGCTTCTAGCGAGCGTAACACCGGGGAGCTGTTTTTT. V and J are TRBV20-1 and TRBJ2-2, with a weak D call TRBD2 (6 bases). V was pared by 5 bases and J by 2 bases, with 12 bases between. CDR3 length: 14 residues. Germline CDR1 reads DFQATT; CDR2 reads SNEGSKA (reference sequence).

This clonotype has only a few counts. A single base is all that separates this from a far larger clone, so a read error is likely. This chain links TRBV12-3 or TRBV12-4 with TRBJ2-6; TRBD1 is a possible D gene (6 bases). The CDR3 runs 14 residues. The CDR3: CASGGFSWANVLTF. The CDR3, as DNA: TGTGCCAGCGGGGGCTTCTCTTGGGCCAACGTCCTGACTTTC.

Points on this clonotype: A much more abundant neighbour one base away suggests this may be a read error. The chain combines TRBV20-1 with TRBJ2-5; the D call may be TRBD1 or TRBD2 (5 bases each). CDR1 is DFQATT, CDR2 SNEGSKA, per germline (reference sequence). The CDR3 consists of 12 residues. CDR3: CSANLRGETRYF. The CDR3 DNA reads TGCAGTGCTAATTTGAGGGGAGAGACCCGGTACTTC.

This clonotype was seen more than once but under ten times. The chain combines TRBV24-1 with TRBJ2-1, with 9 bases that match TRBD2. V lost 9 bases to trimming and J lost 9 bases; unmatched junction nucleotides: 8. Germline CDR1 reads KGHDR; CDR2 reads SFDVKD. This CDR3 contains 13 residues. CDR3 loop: CATGASREGEQFF. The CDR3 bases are TGTGCCACCGGTGCATCGCGGGAGGGTGAGCAGTTCTTC.

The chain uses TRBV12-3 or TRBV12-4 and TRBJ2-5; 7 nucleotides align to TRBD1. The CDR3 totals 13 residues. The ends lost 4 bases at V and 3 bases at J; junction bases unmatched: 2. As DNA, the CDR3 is TGTGCCAGCAGTTGGGACAGCAAAGAGACCCAGTACTTC. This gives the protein CASSWDSKETQYF.

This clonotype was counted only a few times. The CDR3 loop is CASSQDETGRKYF. For the CDR3, the DNA is TGTGCCAGCAGCCAAGATGAGACCGGAAGGAAGTACTTC. This chain joins TRBV3-1 and TRBJ2-7, with D unresolved. The CDR3 length is 13 residues. V lost 0 bases and J lost 11, with 14 bases in between. Germline V gene sequence: CDR1 LGHDT, CDR2 YNNKEL (reference sequence).

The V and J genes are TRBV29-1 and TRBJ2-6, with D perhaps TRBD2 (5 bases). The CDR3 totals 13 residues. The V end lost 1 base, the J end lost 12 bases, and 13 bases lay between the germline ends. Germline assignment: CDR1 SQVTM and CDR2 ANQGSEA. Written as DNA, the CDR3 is TGCAGCGTTGAAGGACGCAGGAGGCGCGTCCTGACTTTC. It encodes CSVEGRRRRVLTF.

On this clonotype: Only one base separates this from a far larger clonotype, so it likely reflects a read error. The CDR3 region is CAGSFDRGSTEAFF. The CDR3 region has the DNA TGTGCCGGCAGTTTTGACAGGGGGAGCACTGAAGCTTTCTTT. This chain uses TRBV12-3 or TRBV12-4 with TRBJ1-1, with TRBD1 identical over 9 bases. CDR3 length: 14 residues.

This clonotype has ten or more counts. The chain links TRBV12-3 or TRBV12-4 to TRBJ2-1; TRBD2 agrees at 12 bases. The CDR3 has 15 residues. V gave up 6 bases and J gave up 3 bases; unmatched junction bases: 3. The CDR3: CASSPLAGGYNEQFF. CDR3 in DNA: TGTGCCAGCAGCCCACTAGCGGGAGGCTACAATGAGCAGTTCTTC.

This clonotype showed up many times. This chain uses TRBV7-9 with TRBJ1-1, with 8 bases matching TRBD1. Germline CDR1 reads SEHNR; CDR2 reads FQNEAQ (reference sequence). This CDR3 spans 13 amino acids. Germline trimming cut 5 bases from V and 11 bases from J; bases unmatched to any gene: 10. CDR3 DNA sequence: TGTGCCAGCAGCCCTGGGACAGGAGTCGCCGCTTTCTTT. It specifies CASSPGTGVAAFF.

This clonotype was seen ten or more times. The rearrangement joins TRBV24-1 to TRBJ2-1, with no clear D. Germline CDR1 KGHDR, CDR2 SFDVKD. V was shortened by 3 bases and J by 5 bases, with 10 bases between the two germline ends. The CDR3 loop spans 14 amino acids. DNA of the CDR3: TGTGCCACCAGTGATCCAGCCAGAAACAATGAGCAGTTCTTC. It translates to CATSDPARNNEQFF.

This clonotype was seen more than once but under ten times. The CDR3 sequence is CASSGRGSLHPDTQYF. The CDR3 nucleotides are TGTGCCAGCAGCGGACGTGGCAGCCTCCACCCAGATACGCAGTATTTT. The chain uses TRBV4-2 and TRBJ2-3; D is ambiguous. The germline V gene has CDR1 LGHNA and CDR2 YNFKEQ. The CDR3 runs 16 residues. Trimming shortened V by 5 bases and J by 4 bases, and 19 bases separated the two germline ends.

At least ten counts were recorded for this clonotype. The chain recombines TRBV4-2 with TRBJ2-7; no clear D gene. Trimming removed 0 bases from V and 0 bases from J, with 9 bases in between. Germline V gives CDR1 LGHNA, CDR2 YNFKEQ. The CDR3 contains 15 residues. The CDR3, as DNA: TGTGCCAGCAGCCAAGATCTTGGGCGCTCCTACGAGCAGTACTTC. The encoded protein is CASSQDLGRSYEQYF.